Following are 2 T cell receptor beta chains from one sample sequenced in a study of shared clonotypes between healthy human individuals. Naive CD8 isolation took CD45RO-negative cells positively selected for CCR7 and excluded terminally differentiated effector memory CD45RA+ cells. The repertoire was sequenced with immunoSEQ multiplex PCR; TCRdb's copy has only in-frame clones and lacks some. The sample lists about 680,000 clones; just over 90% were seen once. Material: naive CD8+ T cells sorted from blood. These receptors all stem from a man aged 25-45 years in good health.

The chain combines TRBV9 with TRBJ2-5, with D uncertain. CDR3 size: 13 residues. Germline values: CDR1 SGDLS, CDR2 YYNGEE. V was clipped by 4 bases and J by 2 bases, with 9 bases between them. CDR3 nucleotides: TGTGCCAGCAGCTCGGATTTTCAAGAGACCCAGTACTTC. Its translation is CASSSDFQETQYF.

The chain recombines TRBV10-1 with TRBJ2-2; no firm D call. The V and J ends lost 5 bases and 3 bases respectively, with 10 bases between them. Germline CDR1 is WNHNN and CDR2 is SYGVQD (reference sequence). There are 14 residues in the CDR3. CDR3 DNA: TGCGCCAGCAGTTCACGGGTGGACACCGGGGAGCTGTTTTTT. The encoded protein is CASSSRVDTGELFF.